The next 13 T cell receptor beta chains were all read from a single sample in a study of blood T cells in healthy people across ages. A second PCR, run for about 6 to 11 cycles, used a sample-barcoded 5' primer plus a J-beta primer mix. In TCRdb, the 5' RACE reads were re-called with MiXCR into one record per CDR3 protein. The table records roughly 2 million distinct CDR3 sequences, about 49% of them present only once. The specimen was blood. These receptors were obtained from a woman aged 40 to 50 in good health.

In its sample, this clonotype was seen once. V gene TRBV6-6 combines with J gene TRBJ2-5; D is perhaps TRBD1 (6 bases). Germline values: CDR1 MNHNY, CDR2 SVGAGI (reference sequence). The CDR3 totals 14 residues. V lost 8 bases to trimming and J lost 2 bases, with 15 bases between them. The CDR3 spells CASGVRGGQETQYF. CDR3 DNA: TGTGCCAGCGGTGTCAGGGGCGGACAAGAGACCCAGTACTTC.

Only a few counts were recorded for this clonotype. The chain is built from TRBV20-1 and TRBJ2-5; 8 bases fit TRBD1. Germline V lookup: CDR1 DFQATT, CDR2 SNEGSKA (reference sequence). V was pared by 6 bases and J by 4 bases, with 16 bases of the junction left unmatched. The CDR3 runs 16 residues. CDR3 residues: CSAQSDRGRSRETQYF. In DNA form, the CDR3 reads TGCAGTGCCCAATCTGACAGGGGCCGGTCTCGAGAGACCCAGTACTTC.

Worth noting for this clonotype: A read error may explain this, as a much larger clone is one base away. This sequence joins TRBV7-8 and TRBJ2-6; D is unresolved. V dropped 5 bases and J dropped 6 bases, with 8 bases sitting between them. Per the germline V gene, CDR1 is SGHVS and CDR2 is FQNEAQ. CDR3 size: 13 residues. This CDR3 is CASSPPVANVLTF. Written as DNA, the CDR3 is TGTGCCAGCAGCCCCCCTGTGGCCAACGTCCTGACTTTC. The variable domain in full, completed from reference TRBV7-8 and TRBJ2-6, reads GAGVSQSPRYKVAKRGQDVALRCDPISGHVSLFWYQQALGQGPEFLTYFQNEAQLDKSGLPSDRFFAERPEGSVSTLKIQRTQQEDSAVYLCASSPPVANVLTFGAGSRLTVL.

The rearrangement uses TRBV12-3 or TRBV12-4 and TRBJ2-3; 8 bases agree with TRBD2. CDR3 length: 14 residues. Trimming at V came to 10 bases and at J to 1 base, leaving 7 bases not matched to a gene. The CDR3, as DNA: TGTGCCATCCCAGCGGGGGCCCGCACAGATACGCAGTATTTT. This sequence encodes CAIPAGARTDTQYF.

The rearrangement joins TRBV29-1 to TRBJ1-2; D call uncertain. The CDR3 has 13 residues. CDR1 is SQVTM, CDR2 ANQGSEA, per germline. The germline V and J ends were trimmed by 4 bases and 7 bases, with 16 bases remaining between them. The CDR3, as DNA: TGCAGCGTTGTTTCTACTGGGTATAGTGGCTACACCTTC. Protein: CSVVSTGYSGYTF. Full variable domain (outside the CDR3, taken from reference TRBV29-1 and TRBJ1-2): SAVISQKPSRDICQRGTSLTIQCQVDSQVTMMFWYRQQPGQSLTLIATANQGSEATYESGFVIDKFPISRPNLTFSTLTVSNMSPEDSSIYLCSVVSTGYSGYTFGSGTRLTVV.

The V and J genes are TRBV4-2 and TRBJ2-6, with D unresolved. Trimming removed 2 bases from V and 0 bases from J, with 8 bases in between. This CDR3 contains 16 residues. Germline CDR1 is LGHNA and CDR2 is YNFKEQ. This CDR3 is CASSQTTLSGANVLTF. CDR3 DNA: TGTGCCAGCAGCCAAACAACCCTCTCTGGGGCCAACGTCCTGACTTTC.

This chain joins TRBV27 and TRBJ2-5; D is uncertain. Trimming cost V 7 bases and J 11 bases, with 23 bases left between them. The CDR3 length is 14 residues. The germline V gene encodes CDR1 MNHEY and CDR2 SMNVEV (reference sequence). This chain's CDR3 is CASNSLIRDNEQYF. In DNA, the CDR3 is TGTGCCAGCAACTCACTGATCCGCGACAATGAGCAGTACTTC.

The gene calls are TRBV14 and TRBJ1-4; D unresolved. This CDR3 has 16 amino acids. Germline V gene lookup returns CDR1 SGHDN and CDR2 FVKESK. Deletions cut 0 bases from V and 8 bases from J, with 16 bases between. CDR3 sequence: CASSQDFRGNMEKLFF. For the CDR3, the DNA is TGTGCCAGCAGCCAAGACTTTCGAGGGAATATGGAAAAACTGTTTTTT.

This chain uses TRBV6-5 with TRBJ2-4, with TRBD1 matching 7 bases. The V gene end was trimmed by 6 bases and the J gene end by 13 bases; junction bases not matched to a gene: 15. The germline V gene encodes CDR1 MNHEY and CDR2 SVGAGI. This CDR3 contains 14 residues. Here the CDR3 DNA reads TGTGCCAGCAGGGGGTCGGACAGGAGAAGGGAGCAGTACTTC. Protein: CASRGSDRRREQYF.

This chain joins TRBV4-3 and TRBJ2-4; D is undetermined. Per the germline V gene, CDR1 is LGHNA and CDR2 is YSLEER. This CDR3 has 17 amino acids. Deletions cut 0 bases from V and 5 bases from J, with 17 bases between. The CDR3 reads CASSQDLDGFLENIQYF. The CDR3 region has the DNA TGCGCCAGCAGCCAAGATCTGGATGGATTTCTCGAAAACATTCAGTACTTC.

The sample holds a few counts of this clonotype. The chain carries TRBV12-3 or TRBV12-4 and TRBJ2-3, with TRBD1 matching 7 bases. J gave up 2 bases and V 5 bases, and 7 bases lay outside the gene matches. This CDR3 is 15 amino acids long. The CDR3 DNA follows: TGTGCCAGCAGTCCCGGACAGGTCTCCACAGATACGCAGTATTTT. Protein product: CASSPGQVSTDTQYF.

This clonotype was seen a handful of times. This chain uses TRBV6-1 with TRBJ2-5; tentative D call: TRBD1 (5 bases). Trimming took 2 bases from V and 5 from J, leaving 21 bases between them. Looked up from germline, CDR1 is MNHNS and CDR2 is SASEGT. The CDR3 contains 17 residues. The CDR3, as DNA: TGTGCCAGCAGTGAATGGGGCCACCCAGGTTCGATCGAGACCCAGTACTTC. This encodes CASSEWGHPGSIETQYF.

In this sample, this clonotype turned up a few times. The chain joins TRBV4-3 to TRBJ2-7; a weak D match, TRBD1 (5 bases). CDR1 and CDR2 (germline): LGHNA, YSLEER. Between the trimmed V and J ends, which lost 4 bases and 0 bases, there was a span of 13 bases. The CDR3 length is 15 residues. In DNA form, the CDR3 reads TGCGCCAGCAGCCCAGGACACACGAGCTCCTACGAGCAGTACTTC. Encoded protein: CASSPGHTSSYEQYF.